Each of the 7 T cell receptor beta chains below was sequenced from the same sample in a study of T cells in Graves' hyperthyroidism and ophthalmopathy. Authors of the study amplified TCR beta CDR3 regions from RNA transcripts. First-round RT-PCR targeting the TCR CDR3 was performed with the HTBI primer set. TCRdb re-called the multiplex PCR reads through MiXCR, storing one row per CDR3 protein. The data contain some 620,000 distinct CDR3 sequences, 16% of them singletons. What was sequenced was blood. These receptor sequences come from a woman aged 25 to 39 with Graves' hyperthyroidism.

V and J are TRBV19 and TRBJ2-2; TRBD1 matches at 10 bases. The CDR3 loop spans 15 amino acids. Looked up from germline, CDR1 is LNHDA and CDR2 is SQIVND (reference sequence). V lost 4 bases to trimming and J lost 3 bases; unmatched junction nucleotides: 2. DNA of the CDR3: TGTGCCAGTAGTAGGGACAGGGGACACACCGGGGAGCTGTTTTTT. Its protein product is CASSRDRGHTGELFF.

Many counts were recorded for this clonotype. The chain carries TRBV20-1 and TRBJ1-1; 7 positions match TRBD1. Germline CDR1 DFQATT, CDR2 SNEGSKA (reference sequence). This CDR3 spans 14 amino acids. J was trimmed by 5 bases and V by 5 bases; bases with no gene match: 11. CDR3 DNA sequence: TGCAGTGCTGTTGACAGGGCTCGGGGGACTGAAGCTTTCTTT. It translates to CSAVDRARGTEAFF.

The sample holds a few counts of this clonotype. The chain's CDR3 is CSAAGGLNTGELFF. CDR3 nucleotides: TGCAGTGCGGCGGGCGGGCTCAACACCGGGGAGCTGTTTTTT. The J gene is TRBJ2-2, the V gene TRBV20-1, with D possibly matching TRBD2 (5 bases). Trimming took off 6 bases at V and 2 bases at J, with 13 bases between the two ends. CDR1 is DFQATT, CDR2 SNEGSKA, per germline (reference sequence). This CDR3 has 14 amino acids.

The chain carries TRBV27 and TRBJ2-5, with 12 nucleotides matching TRBD1. The V gene end was trimmed by 10 bases and the J gene end by 5 bases; junction bases not matched to a gene: 8. The CDR3 has 14 amino acids. Germline V gene sequence: CDR1 MNHEY, CDR2 SMNVEV (reference sequence). The CDR3 coding sequence is TGTGCCACCGCGGGACAGGGGGCGGGGGAGACCCAGTACTTC. Residues: CATAGQGAGETQYF.

This clonotype was found a few times. J is TRBJ2-5 and V is TRBV4-1; D is undetermined. Trimming shortened V by 6 bases and J by 2 bases, and 22 bases separated the two germline ends. The CDR3 length is 17 residues. The V gene's germline CDR1 is MGHRA and CDR2 YSYEKL. The CDR3 region has the DNA TGCGCCAGCAGTCCTCCAAAAGCCGCCTCCACTCAAGAGACCCAGTACTTC. Protein sequence: CASSPPKAASTQETQYF.

This clonotype was detected many times. CDR3 sequence (DNA): TGCAGTGCTGTTGGACAGGACTACGAGCAGTACTTC. This gives the protein CSAVGQDYEQYF. The J gene is TRBJ2-7, the V gene TRBV20-1; TRBD1 aligns across 7 bases. Germline assignment: CDR1 DFQATT and CDR2 SNEGSKA (reference sequence). The junction had 4 bases not matched to a gene; V was cut back by 5 bases and J by 3 bases. The CDR3 loop spans 12 amino acids.

This clonotype was detected a few times. The rearrangement joins TRBV5-4 to TRBJ2-1, with 10 bases fitting TRBD2. The V segment lost 4 bases and the J segment 5 bases; nucleotides outside the gene matches: 12. The CDR3 has 17 residues. CDR1 SGHNT and CDR2 YYREEE come from the germline V gene (reference sequence). The CDR3 reads CASSQKLAGVSHNEQFF. The CDR3 DNA follows: TGTGCCAGCAGCCAAAAGCTAGCGGGAGTATCCCACAATGAGCAGTTCTTC.